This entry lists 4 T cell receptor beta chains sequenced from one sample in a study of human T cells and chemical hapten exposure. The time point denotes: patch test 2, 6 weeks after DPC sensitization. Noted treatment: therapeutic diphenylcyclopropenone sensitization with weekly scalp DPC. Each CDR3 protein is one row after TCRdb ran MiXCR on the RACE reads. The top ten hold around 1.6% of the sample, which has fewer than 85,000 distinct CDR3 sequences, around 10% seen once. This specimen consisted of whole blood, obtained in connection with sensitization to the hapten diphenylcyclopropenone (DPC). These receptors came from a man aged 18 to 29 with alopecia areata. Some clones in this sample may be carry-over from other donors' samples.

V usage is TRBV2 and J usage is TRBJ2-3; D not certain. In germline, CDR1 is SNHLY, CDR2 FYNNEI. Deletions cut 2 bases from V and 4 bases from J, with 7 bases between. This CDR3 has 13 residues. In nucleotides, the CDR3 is TGTGCCAGCAGTGAAAGGAGAGCAGATACGCAGTATTTT. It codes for CASSERRADTQYF.

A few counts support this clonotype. For the CDR3, the DNA is TGTGCCAGTAGACGTGACAGGGGAACTAATGAAAAACTGTTTTTT. Translating gives CASRRDRGTNEKLFF. The chain joins TRBV19 to TRBJ1-4; 8 bases are shared with TRBD1. The CDR3 is 15 residues long. Germline trimming cut 6 bases from V and 1 base from J; bases unmatched to any gene: 4. The germline V gene has CDR1 LNHDA and CDR2 SQIVND (reference sequence).

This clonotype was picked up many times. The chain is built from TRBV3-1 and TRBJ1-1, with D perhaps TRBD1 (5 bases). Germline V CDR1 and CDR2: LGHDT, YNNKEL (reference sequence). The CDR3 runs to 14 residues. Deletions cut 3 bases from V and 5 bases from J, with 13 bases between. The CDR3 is CASSQRQGVTEAFF. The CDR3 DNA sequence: TGTGCCAGCAGCCAGAGGCAGGGCGTGACTGAAGCTTTCTTT.

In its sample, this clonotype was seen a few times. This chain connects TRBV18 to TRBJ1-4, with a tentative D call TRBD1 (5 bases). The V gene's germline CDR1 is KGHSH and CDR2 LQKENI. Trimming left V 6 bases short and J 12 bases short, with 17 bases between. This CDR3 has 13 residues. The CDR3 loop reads CASSNNRGSELFF. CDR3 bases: TGTGCCAGCTCGAATAACCGGGGGTCAGAACTGTTTTTT.